Presented here are 18 T cell receptor beta chains from one specimen sequenced in a study of CD8+CD57+ T cells in acquired aplastic anemia. Profiling that covered TCR beta VDJ and CDR3 relied on genomic DNA as its template. From the reads, TCRdb called clonotypes with MiXCR, one entry per CDR3 protein. The data show roughly 420,000 distinct CDR3 sequences, approximately 70% seen once. The sequencing input was sorted CD4+, CD8+, or CD8+CD57+ T cells (not recorded which) from PBMCs. The receptors here all came from a human donor in good health, serving as a control.

This clonotype occurred once. The V call is TRBV5-1, the J call TRBJ1-1; 9 nucleotides match TRBD1. Unmatched junction bases numbered 9, after V lost 4 bases and J lost 8 bases. The CDR3 contains 14 residues. Per the germline V gene, CDR1 is SGHRS and CDR2 is YFSETQ. The CDR3 here is CASSTNTGTGEAFF. The CDR3 nucleotides read TGCGCCAGCAGCACCAACACCGGGACAGGGGAAGCTTTCTTT.

The chain joins TRBV29-1 to TRBJ2-3, with TRBD2 identical over 9 bases. Trimming removed 1 base from V and 5 bases from J; junction bases left unmatched: 4. Germline values: CDR1 SQVTM, CDR2 ANQGSEA. The CDR3 consists of 14 residues. CDR3 sequence (DNA): TGCAGCGTTGAAGGCGGGAGGGCCGTAGATACGCAGTATTTT. This encodes CSVEGGRAVDTQYF.

The J gene is TRBJ1-2, the V gene TRBV19; 7 nucleotides line up with TRBD1. The CDR3 sequence is 15 residues long. The V gene's germline CDR1 is LNHDA and CDR2 SQIVND (reference sequence). Unmatched junction bases numbered 11, after V lost 6 bases and J lost 4 bases. CDR3 sequence: CASRSGTEVLYGYTF. CDR3 nucleotide sequence: TGTGCCAGTAGGTCCGGGACAGAGGTACTCTATGGCTACACCTTC.

A word on this clonotype: No conserved phenylalanine or tryptophan ends this CDR3, so it is likely a read error. The DNA is omitted, as the CDR3 cannot be located on it reliably, and the CDR3 follows TCRdb's listing. The chain links TRBV7-2 to TRBJ1-6; the table calls TRBD1, which could not be checked here. Ends included, the CDR3 has 13 residues. From germline, CDR1 is SGHTA and CDR2 FQGNSA. The CDR3 loop reads CASSRFEGGDTQY.

In this sample, this clonotype turned up many times. This sequence joins TRBV11-3 and TRBJ2-7; TRBD1 is a possible D gene (6 bases). The germline V and J ends were trimmed by 0 bases and 3 bases, with 12 bases remaining between them. This CDR3 has 15 residues. Germline CDR1 is SGHNT and CDR2 is YENEEA. The CDR3 reads CASSLDSSRGYEQYF. The CDR3 nucleotides read TGTGCCAGCAGCTTAGATAGCTCCAGGGGCTACGAGCAGTACTTC.

Note on this clonotype: This is likely a read error, given that the CDR3 carries no conserved phenylalanine or tryptophan at its end. The limits of the CDR3 on the DNA are not certain, so only TCRdb's listed CDR3 is given. The chain joins TRBV2 to TRBJ1-5. The CDR3 numbers 15 amino acids, ends counted. Germline V gene sequence: CDR1 SNHLY, CDR2 FYNNEI. The CDR3 is CASSVEEGSGQATHY.

The rearrangement links TRBV19 to TRBJ1-2, with D tentatively TRBD1 (6 bases). Germline V gene sequence: CDR1 LNHDA, CDR2 SQIVND (reference sequence). V was pared by 5 bases and J by 4 bases, with 8 bases between. This CDR3 spans 12 amino acids. The CDR3 spells CASSRQAYGYTF. For the CDR3, the DNA is TGTGCCAGTAGTCGACAGGCCTATGGCTACACCTTC. The whole variable domain, filled in from reference TRBV19 and TRBJ1-2, reads DGGITQSPKYLFRKEGQNVTLSCEQNLNHDAMYWYRQDPGQGLRLIYYSQIVNDFQKGDIAEGYSVSREKKESFPLTVTSAQKNPTAFYLCASSRQAYGYTFGSGTRLTVV.

The rearrangement uses TRBV25-1 and TRBJ2-3; the D gene could be TRBD1 or TRBD2 (5 bases each). The CDR3 spans 14 residues. Germline V gene sequence: CDR1 MGHDK, CDR2 SYGVNS. Trimming removed 6 bases at V and 7 bases at J, with 17 bases between. DNA of the CDR3: TGTGCCAGCAGCAGGGACGGAGGCACGTATACGCAGTATTTT. It yields the protein CASSRDGGTYTQYF.

The count of this clonotype is one. As the CDR3 is not closed by the conserved phenylalanine or tryptophan, this likely results from a read error. The DNA is left out, because the CDR3 cannot be placed on it with certainty; the CDR3 is given as TCRdb lists it. This chain uses TRBV2 with TRBJ1-4. The CDR3 is 14 residues long, ends included. Germline-derived CDR1 and CDR2 are SNHLY and FYNNEI. This CDR3 is CASSEERNTEAFFV.

The sample holds many counts of this clonotype. This chain joins TRBV10-1 and TRBJ2-3, with a tentative D call TRBD2 (6 bases). CDR3 length equals 14 residues. The V gene lost 4 bases and the J gene lost 6 bases, with 14 bases spanning the gap. Germline V CDR1 and CDR2: WNHNN, SYGVQD (reference sequence). CDR3 sequence: CASSGSTGGDTQYF. The DNA of the CDR3 is TGCGCCAGCAGTGGATCGACTGGGGGGGATACGCAGTATTTT.

The sample holds one count of this clonotype. The CDR3 ends on some other residue instead of the conserved phenylalanine or tryptophan, so this is likely a read error. Because the CDR3's place on the DNA is in doubt, the DNA is left out and the CDR3 is given as listed by TCRdb. This chain uses TRBV15 with TRBJ2-3. CDR1 and CDR2 (germline): LNHNV, YYDKDF (reference sequence). The CDR3 is 12 residues long, counting both termini. This CDR3 is CATSRGSDTQSV.

The chain is built from TRBV24-1 and TRBJ2-1; 8 bases map to TRBD2. The CDR3 spans 15 residues. CDR1 is KGHDR and CDR2 is SFDVKD in the germline V gene. The V segment lost 6 bases and the J segment 2 bases; nucleotides outside the gene matches: 5. The CDR3 bases are TGTGCCACCAGTAGTCCGGGACTAGCCTACAATGAGCAGTTCTTC. It encodes CATSSPGLAYNEQFF.

On this clonotype: The DNA is omitted, as the CDR3 cannot be located on it reliably, and the CDR3 follows TCRdb's listing. This rearrangement joins TRBV7-2 to TRBJ1-6; TRBD1, as called in the table, went unchecked against the DNA. 15 amino acids form the CDR3, both terminal residues included. Per the germline V gene, CDR1 is SGHTA and CDR2 is FQGNSA. The chain's CDR3 is CASSYRETQYFGPHF.

The table lists this clonotype with many counts. The chain is built from TRBV4-3 and TRBJ2-3; D remains ambiguous. V shed 0 bases and J shed 1 base, with 5 bases lying between them. The germline V gene encodes CDR1 LGHNA and CDR2 YSLEER. The CDR3 consists of 14 residues. CDR3 amino acids: CASSQEVGTDTQYF. CDR3 nucleotides: TGCGCCAGCAGCCAAGAGGTCGGCACAGATACGCAGTATTTT.

J is TRBJ2-1 and V is TRBV7-8; maybe TRBD1 (6 bases). Germline values: CDR1 SGHVS, CDR2 FQNEAQ. The CDR3 has 14 amino acids. Between the trimmed V and J ends, which lost 6 bases and 12 bases, there was a span of 21 bases. For the CDR3, the DNA is TGTGCCAGCAGTCCCGACCAGGGGTCCCAAGGGCAGTTCTTC. This sequence encodes CASSPDQGSQGQFF.

A few counts support this clonotype. The chain carries TRBV2 and TRBJ2-3; tentatively, D is TRBD2 (5 bases). Germline V CDR1 and CDR2: SNHLY, FYNNEI. The V end was cut by 10 bases, the J end by 2 bases, with 19 bases between. This CDR3 contains 15 residues. The CDR3 loop is CANEATSYYTDTQYF. Written as DNA, the CDR3 is TGTGCCAATGAGGCAACTAGTTACTACACAGATACGCAGTATTTT.

The chain uses TRBV2 and TRBJ2-5; tentatively, D is TRBD1 (6 bases). Trimming took 6 bases from V and 4 from J, leaving 18 bases between them. The CDR3 has 15 residues. Germline values: CDR1 SNHLY, CDR2 FYNNEI. The CDR3, as DNA: TGTGCCAGCAGCGGGCAGGGACATGGGGGAGAGACCCAGTACTTC. This sequence encodes CASSGQGHGGETQYF. Full variable domain (missing parts from reference TRBV2 and TRBJ2-5): EPEVTQTPSHQVTQMGQEVILRCVPISNHLYFYWYRQILGQKVEFLVSFYNNEISEKSEIFDDQFSVERPDGSNFTLKIRSTKLEDSAMYFCASSGQGHGGETQYFGPGTRLLVL.

This clonotype was detected ten times or more. The chain recombines TRBV6-1 with TRBJ2-1; 7 bases match TRBD1. The J segment lost 0 bases and the V segment lost 7 bases, leaving 6 bases of the junction unmatched. The CDR3 runs 15 residues. Germline lookup yields CDR1 MNHNS and CDR2 SASEGT. The CDR3 DNA sequence: TGTGCCAGCAACCCCGGGACAGCCTCCTACAATGAGCAGTTCTTC. Translated, it gives CASNPGTASYNEQFF.